This T cell receptor beta chain is from a study of shared clonotypes between healthy human individuals. TCRdb's copy holds only in-frame clones and misses some; the assay was immunoSEQ multiplex PCR. The repertoire consists of millions of clones, with approximately 95% occurring once and the leading ten covering about 1.1%. The CDR3 contains 14 residues. Germline CDR1 is SGHDT and CDR2 is YYEEEE. V lost 0 bases to trimming and J lost 0 bases, with 4 bases between them. CD8 cells classed as naive were CD45RO-negative and positively selected for CCR7, excluding terminally differentiated effector memory CD45RA+ cells.

This TCR came from a young man in good health. The sample comprised naive CD8+ T cells sorted from blood. The chain joins TRBV5-6 to TRBJ1-3; D call uncertain. The CDR3 protein is CASSLALSGNTIYF. CDR3 nucleotides: TGTGCCAGCAGCTTGGCACTCTCTGGAAACACCATATATTTT.